A single TCR beta chain is shown here with its context. This record comes from a study of blood T cell repertoires in COVID-19. Study-wide context: The United States, Italy and Spain provided the acute and convalescent COVID-19 samples. T cells, B-cell-depleted T cells, or PBMCs supplied cDNA or gDNA.

How the authors handled the data: Amplification of reference gene primers provided the estimated nucleated cell counts. Sequencing used immunoSEQ multiplex PCR; TCRdb keeps in-frame clones, though not all of them. D and trimming were read from the DNA, whereas the V and J calls and clone size are those reported in that table. Seen here are about 120,000 clones, approximately 87% observed once, and the top ten hold approximately 2.3%. Germline values: CDR1 MNHNY, CDR2 SVGAGI (reference sequence). This CDR3 comprises 16 residues. V lost 1 base, J lost 5 bases, and 17 bases lay in between. The clonotype originates from a woman aged 45-60 years with acute or convalescent COVID-19. The chain links TRBV6-6 to TRBJ1-1; D uncertain. Sequenced material: peripheral blood. CDR3 sequence (DNA): TGTGCCAGCAGTTACTTCCTACAGCCAACGGGGACTGAAGCTTTCTTT. Encoded protein: CASSYFLQPTGTEAFF.